The 5 T cell receptor beta chains listed next were all sequenced from one sample in a study of beta chain features in type 1 diabetes (dated by TCRdb to 2017 to 2018). Preparation of the library involved the immunoSEQ multiplex PCR assay. The entire amount of isolated RNA was reverse transcribed using the High Capacity cDNA Reverse Transcription Kit, so the sequenced TCRB transcripts were expressed ones. This is the immuneACCESS table as TCRdb keeps it, with only in-frame sequences that have V and J called. A part of the clones is gone; compared with another copy, unresolved V genes explain less than half, and the rest is unexplained. Here the sample has under 350,000 clones; around 24% occur a single time. Around 0.012% of the sample comes from the top ten. Findings and caveats that apply to the study as a whole: In all four CD4+ subsets, TCRB CDR3 length was moderately but significantly shorter in type 1 diabetes patients.

For these TCRs, the target antigens are not known. Specimen: naive CD4+ T cells from blood. The sample's cell subset or site label, decoded: true naive CD4+ T cells. These receptors were taken from a woman younger than 45 with type 1 diabetes.

This chain connects TRBV7-8 to TRBJ2-1, with D tentatively TRBD2 (5 bases). In germline, CDR1 is SGHVS, CDR2 FQNEAQ. The CDR3 extends over 16 amino acids. V shed 5 bases and J shed 3 bases, with 17 bases lying between them. DNA for the CDR3: TGTGCCAGCAGCCGAGGTAGGCTAGCTGGCTACAATGAGCAGTTCTTC. Protein: CASSRGRLAGYNEQFF.

Comment on this clone: The same CDR3 also results from other DNA sequences found in this sample. This rearrangement joins TRBV18 to TRBJ1-1; TRBD1 matches 8 bases. V dropped 6 bases and J dropped 2; count of bases not matched to a gene: 2. The CDR3 is made up of 13 amino acids. The germline gives CDR1 KGHSH, CDR2 LQKENI. Written as DNA, the CDR3 is TGTGCCAGCTCGACAGGGGAAAACACTGAAGCTTTCTTT. Its translation: CASSTGENTEAFF.

The chain has TRBV7-2 and TRBJ2-7, with D possibly being TRBD1 (5 bases). The V end was cut by 3 bases, the J end by 1 base, with 10 bases between. The germline V gene encodes CDR1 SGHTA and CDR2 FQGNSA. There are 14 residues in the CDR3. The CDR3 DNA reads as TGTGCCAGCAGCTTGGACACTCGGTCCTACGAGCAGTACTTC. Amino acids: CASSLDTRSYEQYF.

With regard to this clone: One end of the junction does not line up with germline, which may come from a read error. The chain joins TRBV30 to TRBJ1-5, with D perhaps TRBD1 (5 bases). The germline V gene has CDR1 GTSNPN and CDR2 SVGIG (reference sequence). The CDR3 has 13 amino acids. CDR3 region: CAWSGAGFQSQHF. Here the CDR3 DNA reads TGTGCCTGGAGTGGGGCAGGGTTTCAGTCCCAGCATTTT.

The genes are TRBV18 and TRBJ2-6, with 7 bases aligning to TRBD1. Trimming removed 3 bases from V and 0 bases from J; junction bases left unmatched: 5. Germline CDR1 is KGHSH and CDR2 is LQKENI. The CDR3 sequence is 17 residues long. The CDR3 nucleotides are TGTGCCAGCTCACCCTGGACAGGTTCCTCTGGGGCCAACGTCCTGACTTTC. Amino acids: CASSPWTGSSGANVLTF.